This T cell receptor beta chain was retrieved from a study of regulatory T cells in long-lasting Graves disease. Regarding time point: newly diagnosed GD, antithyroid drugs for less than 3 months. PBMCs were the source of the RNA used for TCR sequencing. One endocrinology department in Xi'an, China, was where patients came from. General observations from the study: Persistent disease exhibited a predilection for TRBV28, TRBJ1-2 and TRBJ2-5.

With iRepertoire HTBI primers and Arm-PCR of CDR3 regions, TCR beta libraries were built. MiXCR, run by TCRdb on the multiplex PCR reads, gives a single entry per CDR3 protein. The repertoire includes 450,000 to 650,000 distinct CDR3 sequences, 15% to 20% of them detected once, and around 25% sits in the top ten. On this clonotype: The target antigen is unknown.

This CDR3 comprises 14 residues. The trim removed 4 bases at V and 6 bases at J, leaving 8 bases unmatched. Germline CDR1 reads LGHDT; CDR2 reads YNNKEL (reference sequence). These data are also associated with another study on T cells in Graves' hyperthyroidism and ophthalmopathy. That paper states: RT-PCR in the first round (using the HTBI primer set) targeted the TCR CDR3.

The input for sequencing was peripheral blood mononuclear cells (PBMCs), taken at new diagnosis, from a patient treated with antithyroid drugs. The gene calls are TRBV3-1 and TRBJ1-1; 7 positions match TRBD1. The sequence was collected from a woman aged 35-65 years with Graves disease. CDR3 in amino acids: CASSREQGRSEAFF. The CDR3 region has the DNA TGTGCCAGCAGCCGAGAACAGGGGAGGTCTGAAGCTTTCTTT.